One T cell receptor beta chain is described in this entry. Its specificity is not known. This sample stems from a study of CD8+CD57+ T cells in acquired aplastic anemia. The TCR beta profiling, which covered VDJ combination and CDR3 sequence, was carried out using genomic DNA as the template. A single record per CDR3 protein comes from TCRdb applying MiXCR to the reads. The sample holds 150,000 to 200,000 distinct CDR3 sequences, 55% to 70% seen once. General study findings and limits: Roughly 27 shared CD8+ CDR3s appeared highly expressed within patients' immunodominant clones.

Sequencing was carried out using sorted CD4+, CD8+, or CD8+CD57+ T cells (not recorded which) from PBMCs. The source of this sequence is a human donor with severe aplastic anemia or a healthy control (not recorded which).

As DNA, the CDR3 is TGTGCCAGCAGCCCCTCACAGGGATACACAGATACGCAGTATTTT. Its translation is CASSPSQGYTDTQYF. This chain joins TRBV12-3 or TRBV12-4 and TRBJ2-3; possible D gene TRBD1, 6 bases. This CDR3 spans 15 amino acids. The V and J ends lost 6 bases and 2 bases respectively, with 15 bases between them.